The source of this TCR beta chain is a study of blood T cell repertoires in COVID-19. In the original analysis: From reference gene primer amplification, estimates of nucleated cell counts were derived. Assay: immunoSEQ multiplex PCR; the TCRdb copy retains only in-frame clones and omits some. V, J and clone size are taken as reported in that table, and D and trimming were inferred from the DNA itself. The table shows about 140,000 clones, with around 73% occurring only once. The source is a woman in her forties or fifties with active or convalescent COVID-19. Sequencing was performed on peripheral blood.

The CDR3 nucleotides are TGTGCCAGCAGCTTAGTGGTCAGGAAATGGGACGAGCAGTACTTC. It codes for CASSLVVRKWDEQYF. The chain combines TRBV7-2 with TRBJ2-7; D remains unclear. Germline loops: CDR1 SGHTA, CDR2 FQGNSA. V lost 1 base to trimming and J lost 5 bases, with 15 bases between them. This CDR3 comprises 15 residues.